This note documents a single T cell receptor (beta chain) sequence. What it binds is unknown. This sample stems from a study of OX40 agonist ivuxolimab in advanced cancers. Study in general: Six ivuxolimab dose levels, 0.01 to 10 mg/kg, were given intravenously every 2 weeks. General study findings and limits: The study did not work out the antigen specificity of the expanded peripheral T cells.

V lost 3 bases to trimming and J lost 3 bases; unmatched junction nucleotides: 3. Germline lookup yields CDR1 SGHTS and CDR2 YDEGEE. The CDR3 loop spans 14 amino acids. The assay was immunoSEQ multiplex PCR, and TCRdb's table has in-frame clones only and misses some. The data show approximately 90,000 clones, roughly nine tenths seen once. Samples were taken at baseline and on day 1 of cycles 4 and 7. V is TRBV5-8 and J is TRBJ1-5, with 7 bases aligning to TRBD1. This specimen consisted of CD4+ or CD8+ T cells sorted from blood, obtained in a trial of the OX40 agonist ivuxolimab. This TCR derives from an adult with an advanced solid tumor such as melanoma, head and neck, liver or kidney cancer. In DNA form, the CDR3 reads TGTGCCAGCAGCTGGGGACAGTCCAATCAGCCCCAGCATTTT. Its protein product is CASSWGQSNQPQHF.